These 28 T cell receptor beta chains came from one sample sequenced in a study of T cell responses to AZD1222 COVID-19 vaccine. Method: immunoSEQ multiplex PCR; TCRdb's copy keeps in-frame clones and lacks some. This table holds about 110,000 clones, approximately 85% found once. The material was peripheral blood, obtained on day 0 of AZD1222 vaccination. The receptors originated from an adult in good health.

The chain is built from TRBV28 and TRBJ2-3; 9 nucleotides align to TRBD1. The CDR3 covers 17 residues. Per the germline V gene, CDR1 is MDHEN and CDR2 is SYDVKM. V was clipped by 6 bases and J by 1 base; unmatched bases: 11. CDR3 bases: TGTGCCAGCAGACAGGACAGGGGATGGGGTCGCACAGATACGCAGTATTTT. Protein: CASRQDRGWGRTDTQYF.

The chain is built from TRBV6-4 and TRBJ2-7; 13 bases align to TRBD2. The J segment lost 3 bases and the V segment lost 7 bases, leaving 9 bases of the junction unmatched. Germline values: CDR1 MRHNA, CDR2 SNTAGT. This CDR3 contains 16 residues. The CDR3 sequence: CASKHYRTSGSYEQYF. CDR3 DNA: TGTGCCAGCAAGCATTATCGGACTAGCGGGAGCTACGAGCAGTACTTC.

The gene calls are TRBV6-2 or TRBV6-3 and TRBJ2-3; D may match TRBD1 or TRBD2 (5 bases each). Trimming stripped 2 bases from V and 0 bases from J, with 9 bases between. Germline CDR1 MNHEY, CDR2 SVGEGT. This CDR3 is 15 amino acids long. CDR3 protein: CASSYRDPSTDTQYF. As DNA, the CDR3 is TGTGCCAGCAGTTACCGGGACCCGAGCACAGATACGCAGTATTTT.

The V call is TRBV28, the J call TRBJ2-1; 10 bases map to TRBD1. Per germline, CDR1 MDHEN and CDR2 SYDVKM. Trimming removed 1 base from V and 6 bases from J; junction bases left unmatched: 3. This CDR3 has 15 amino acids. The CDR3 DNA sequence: TGTGCCAGCAGTTTATCCGGGACAGGGGTCAATGAGCAGTTCTTC. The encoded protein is CASSLSGTGVNEQFF.

CDR3: CASSLESGLFHTEAFF. CDR3 coding DNA: TGCGCCAGCAGCTTGGAGTCGGGCCTATTTCACACTGAAGCTTTCTTT. The chain uses TRBV5-1 and TRBJ1-1; D remains unclear. The CDR3 is 16 amino acids. From germline, CDR1 is SGHRS and CDR2 YFSETQ. Trimming stripped 0 bases from V and 3 bases from J, with 15 bases between.

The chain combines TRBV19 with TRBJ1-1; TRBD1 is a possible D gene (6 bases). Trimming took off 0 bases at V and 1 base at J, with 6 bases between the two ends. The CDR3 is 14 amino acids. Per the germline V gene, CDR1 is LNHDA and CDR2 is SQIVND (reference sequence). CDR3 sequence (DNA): TGTGCCAGTAGTATAGAGGGGGCGAACACTGAAGCTTTCTTT. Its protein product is CASSIEGANTEAFF.

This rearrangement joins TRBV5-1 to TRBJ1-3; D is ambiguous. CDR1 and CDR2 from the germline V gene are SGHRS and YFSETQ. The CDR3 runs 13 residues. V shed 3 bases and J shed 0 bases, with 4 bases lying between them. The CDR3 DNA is TGCGCCAGCAGCTCCGACTCTGGAAACACCATATATTTT. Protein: CASSSDSGNTIYF.

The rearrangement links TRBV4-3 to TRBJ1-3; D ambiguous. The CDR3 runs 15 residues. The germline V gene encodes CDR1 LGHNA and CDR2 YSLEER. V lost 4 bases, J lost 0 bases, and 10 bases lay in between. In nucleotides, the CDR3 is TGCGCCAGCAGCCCAGACGCGAGCTCTGGAAACACCATATATTTT. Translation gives CASSPDASSGNTIYF.

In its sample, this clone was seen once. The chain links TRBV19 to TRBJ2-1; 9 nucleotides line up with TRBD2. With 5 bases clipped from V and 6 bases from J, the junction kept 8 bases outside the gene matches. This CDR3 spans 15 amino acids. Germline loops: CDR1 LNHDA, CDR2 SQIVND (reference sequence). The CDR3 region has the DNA TGTGCCAGTAGTTTTAGCGGGAGCGGGGTCAATGAGCAGTTCTTC. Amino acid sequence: CASSFSGSGVNEQFF.

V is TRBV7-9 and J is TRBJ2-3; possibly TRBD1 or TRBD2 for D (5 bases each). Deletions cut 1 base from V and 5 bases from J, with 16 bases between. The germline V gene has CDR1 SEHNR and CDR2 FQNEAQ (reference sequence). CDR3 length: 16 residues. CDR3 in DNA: TGTGCCAGCAGCTTAGGGAAGGAGTTGAGGGGAGATACGCAGTATTTT. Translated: CASSLGKELRGDTQYF. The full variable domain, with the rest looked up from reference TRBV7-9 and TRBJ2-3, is DTGVSQNPRHKITKRGQNVTFRCDPISEHNRLYWYRQTLGQGPEFLTYFQNEAQLEKSRLLSDRFSAERPKGSFSTLEIQRTEQGDSAMYLCASSLGKELRGDTQYFGPGTRLTVL.

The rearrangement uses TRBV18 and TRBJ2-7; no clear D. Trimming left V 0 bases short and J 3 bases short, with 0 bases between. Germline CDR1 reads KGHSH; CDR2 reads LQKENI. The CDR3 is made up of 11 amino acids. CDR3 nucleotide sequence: TGTGCCAGCTCACCACCCTACGAGCAGTACTTC. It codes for CASSPPYEQYF.

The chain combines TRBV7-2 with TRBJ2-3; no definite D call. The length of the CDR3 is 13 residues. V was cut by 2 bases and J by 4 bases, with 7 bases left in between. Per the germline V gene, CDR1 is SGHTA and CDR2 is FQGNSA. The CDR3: CASSLSVPDTQYF. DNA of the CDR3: TGTGCCAGCAGCTTAAGTGTCCCAGATACGCAGTATTTT.

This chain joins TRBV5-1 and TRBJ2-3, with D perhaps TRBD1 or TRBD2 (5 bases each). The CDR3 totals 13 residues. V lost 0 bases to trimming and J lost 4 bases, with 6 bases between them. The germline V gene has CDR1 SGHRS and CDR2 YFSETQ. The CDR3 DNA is TGCGCCAGCAGCTTGGTGGGGGCAGATACGCAGTATTTT. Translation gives CASSLVGADTQYF.

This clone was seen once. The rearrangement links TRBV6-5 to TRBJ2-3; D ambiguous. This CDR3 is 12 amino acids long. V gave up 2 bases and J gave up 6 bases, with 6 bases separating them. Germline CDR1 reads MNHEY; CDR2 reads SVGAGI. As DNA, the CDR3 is TGTGCCAGCAGTTACGCAGGCGATACGCAGTATTTT. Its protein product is CASSYAGDTQYF.

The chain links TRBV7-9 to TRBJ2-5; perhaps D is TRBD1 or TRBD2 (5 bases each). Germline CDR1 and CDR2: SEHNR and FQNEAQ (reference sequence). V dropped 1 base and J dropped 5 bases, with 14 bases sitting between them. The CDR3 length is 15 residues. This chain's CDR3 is CASSLGGGLAETQYF. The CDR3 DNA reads TGTGCCAGCAGCTTAGGGGGCGGACTTGCGGAGACCCAGTACTTC.

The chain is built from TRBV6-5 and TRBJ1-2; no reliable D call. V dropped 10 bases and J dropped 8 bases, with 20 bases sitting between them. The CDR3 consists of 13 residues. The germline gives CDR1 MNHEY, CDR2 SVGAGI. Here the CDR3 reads CATTASPGMGYTF. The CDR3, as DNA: TGTGCCACCACAGCATCCCCCGGTATGGGCTACACCTTC.

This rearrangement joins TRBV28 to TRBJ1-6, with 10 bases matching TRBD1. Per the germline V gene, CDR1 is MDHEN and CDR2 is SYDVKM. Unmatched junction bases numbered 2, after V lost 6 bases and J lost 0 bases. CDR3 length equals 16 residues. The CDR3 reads CASRTGGGSYNSPLHF. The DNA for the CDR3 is TGTGCCAGCAGGACAGGGGGCGGCTCCTATAATTCACCCCTCCACTTT.

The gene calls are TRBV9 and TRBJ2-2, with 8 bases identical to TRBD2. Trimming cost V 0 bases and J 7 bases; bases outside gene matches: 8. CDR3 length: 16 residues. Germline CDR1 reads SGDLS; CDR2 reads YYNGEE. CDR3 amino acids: CASSVVSGGGIGELFF. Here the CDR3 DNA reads TGTGCCAGCAGCGTAGTAAGCGGGGGAGGGATCGGGGAGCTGTTTTTT.

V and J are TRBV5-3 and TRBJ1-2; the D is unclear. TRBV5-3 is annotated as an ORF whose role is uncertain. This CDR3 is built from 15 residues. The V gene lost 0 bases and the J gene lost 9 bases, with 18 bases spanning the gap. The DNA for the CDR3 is TGTGCCAGAAGCTTGGCCAACACGGGTTTTATGTGCTACACCTTC. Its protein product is CARSLANTGFMCYTF.

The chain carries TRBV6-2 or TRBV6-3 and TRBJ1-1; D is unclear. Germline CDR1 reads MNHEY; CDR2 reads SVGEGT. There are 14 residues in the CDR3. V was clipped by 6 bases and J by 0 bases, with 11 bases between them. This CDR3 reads CASSPGGLNTEAFF. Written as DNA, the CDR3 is TGTGCCAGCAGCCCAGGCGGCTTGAACACTGAAGCTTTCTTT.

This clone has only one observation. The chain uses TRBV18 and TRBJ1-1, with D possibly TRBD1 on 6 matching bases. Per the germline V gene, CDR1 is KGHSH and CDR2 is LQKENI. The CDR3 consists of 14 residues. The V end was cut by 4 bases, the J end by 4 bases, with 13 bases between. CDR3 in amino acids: CASSRGQMGTEAFF. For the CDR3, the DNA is TGTGCCAGCTCACGAGGACAGATGGGCACTGAAGCTTTCTTT.

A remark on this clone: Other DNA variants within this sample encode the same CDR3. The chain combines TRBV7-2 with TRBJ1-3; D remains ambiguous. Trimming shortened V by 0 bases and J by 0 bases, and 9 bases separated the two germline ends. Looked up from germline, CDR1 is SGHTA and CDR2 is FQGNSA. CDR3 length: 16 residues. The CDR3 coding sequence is TGTGCCAGCAGCTTAGCAGGCCAGAGCTCTGGAAACACCATATATTTT. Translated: CASSLAGQSSGNTIYF.

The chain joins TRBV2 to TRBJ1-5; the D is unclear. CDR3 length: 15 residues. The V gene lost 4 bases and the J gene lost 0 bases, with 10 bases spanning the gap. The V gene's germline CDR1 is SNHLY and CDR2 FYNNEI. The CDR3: CASSAAVYSNQPQHF. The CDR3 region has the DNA TGTGCCAGCAGTGCGGCGGTTTATAGCAATCAGCCCCAGCATTTT. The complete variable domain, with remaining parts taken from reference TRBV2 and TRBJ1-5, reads EPEVTQTPSHQVTQMGQEVILRCVPISNHLYFYWYRQILGQKVEFLVSFYNNEISEKSEIFDDQFSVERPDGSNFTLKIRSTKLEDSAMYFCASSAAVYSNQPQHFGDGTRLSIL.

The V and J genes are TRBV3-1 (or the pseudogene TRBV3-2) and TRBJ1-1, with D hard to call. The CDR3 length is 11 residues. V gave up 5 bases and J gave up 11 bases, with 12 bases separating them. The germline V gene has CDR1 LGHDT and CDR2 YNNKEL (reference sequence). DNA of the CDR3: TGTGCCAGCAGCATTGGATCGGGCGCTTTCTTT. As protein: CASSIGSGAFF.

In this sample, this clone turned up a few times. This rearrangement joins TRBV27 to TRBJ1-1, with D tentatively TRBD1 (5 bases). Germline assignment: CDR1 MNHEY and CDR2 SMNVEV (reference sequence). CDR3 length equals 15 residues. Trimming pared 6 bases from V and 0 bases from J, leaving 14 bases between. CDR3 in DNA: TGTGCCAGCAGACCACTGGGACCTATGAACACTGAAGCTTTCTTT. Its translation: CASRPLGPMNTEAFF.

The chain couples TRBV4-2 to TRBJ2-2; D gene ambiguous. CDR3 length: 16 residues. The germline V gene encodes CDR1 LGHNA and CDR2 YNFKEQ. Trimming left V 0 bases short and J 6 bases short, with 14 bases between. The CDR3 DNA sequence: TGTGCCAGCAGCCAAGATAACTATCGAGGCCCCGGGGAGCTGTTTTTT. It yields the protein CASSQDNYRGPGELFF.

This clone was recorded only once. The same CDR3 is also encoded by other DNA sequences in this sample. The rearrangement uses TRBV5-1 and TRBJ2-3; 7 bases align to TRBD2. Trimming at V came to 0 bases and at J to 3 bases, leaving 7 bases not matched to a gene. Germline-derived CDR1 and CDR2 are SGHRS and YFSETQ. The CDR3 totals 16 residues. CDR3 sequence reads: CASSLAPGGGTDTQYF. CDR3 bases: TGCGCCAGCAGCTTGGCCCCGGGAGGTGGAACAGATACGCAGTATTTT.

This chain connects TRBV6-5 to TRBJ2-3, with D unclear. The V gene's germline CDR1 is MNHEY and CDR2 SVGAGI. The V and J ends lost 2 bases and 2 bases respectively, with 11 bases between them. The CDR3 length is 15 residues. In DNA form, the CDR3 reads TGTGCCAGCAGTTACCGCGGCACCCTCACAGATACGCAGTATTTT. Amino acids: CASSYRGTLTDTQYF.